This is a list of T cell receptor beta chains from one sample in a study of CD8 T cells in ankylosing spondylitis. TCRdb re-derived calls from the 5' RACE reads in MiXCR, one entry per CDR3 protein. The sample includes some 800,000 distinct CDR3 sequences, around 11% of them seen just once. Sequences were obtained from blood, either unsorted or a sorted T cell fraction (not recorded which). These receptors originate from a male donor with ankylosing spondylitis. CDR3s include the opening cysteine and the closing phenylalanine or tryptophan. The order of the fields is D gene, clone size, J gene, V gene, CDR3 DNA, CDR3 protein. A D gene is named only where the DNA matches it firmly. Clone size is stated in some rows and not others, as once, few, many or a class when expanded.

d_call: -; clone_size: few; j_call: TRBJ2-4; v_call: TRBV6-5; cdr3_nt: TGTGCCAGCAGTTACGGCAGTTTAAACATTCAGTACTTC; cdr3_aa: CASSYGSLNIQYF
d_call: -; clone_size: few; j_call: TRBJ2-2; v_call: TRBV7-2; cdr3_nt: TGTGCCAGCAGCTTAGGAGGCGTTGGCGGGGAGCTGTTTTTT; cdr3_aa: CASSLGGVGGELFF
d_call: -; clone_size: -; j_call: TRBJ1-3; v_call: TRBV11-2; cdr3_nt: TGTGCCAGCAGCTCGACACGAGATGGAAACACCATATATTTT; cdr3_aa: CASSSTRDGNTIYF
d_call: TRBD1; clone_size: -; j_call: TRBJ1-6; v_call: TRBV7-2; cdr3_nt: TGTGCCAGCAGCCCGGACAGGGCCCCTTCACCCCTCCACTTT; cdr3_aa: CASSPDRAPSPLHF
d_call: -; clone_size: once; j_call: TRBJ2-3; v_call: TRBV7-9; cdr3_nt: TGTGCCAGCAGCTTAGGGGTCGCGCGGGGAGGCACAGATACGCAGTATTTT; cdr3_aa: CASSLGVARGGTDTQYF
d_call: -; clone_size: many; j_call: TRBJ1-1; v_call: TRBV29-1; cdr3_nt: TGCAGCGTTGAGAGGGGCCCGAACACTGAAGCTTTCTTT; cdr3_aa: CSVERGPNTEAFF
d_call: -; clone_size: many; j_call: TRBJ1-2; v_call: TRBV20-1; cdr3_nt: TGCAGTGCTAGAGATGGCGGCAGGGGAAGCTATGGCTACACCTTC; cdr3_aa: CSARDGGRGSYGYTF
d_call: TRBD1; clone_size: -; j_call: TRBJ1-6; v_call: TRBV7-2; cdr3_nt: TGTGCCAGCAGTTCCAGGGGGCTGGGTTCACCCCTCCACTTT; cdr3_aa: CASSSRGLGSPLHF
d_call: TRBD2; clone_size: many; j_call: TRBJ2-5; v_call: TRBV20-1; cdr3_nt: TGCAGTGCTAGGGCTAGCGGGGGCAAATGGCAAGAGACCCAGTACTTC; cdr3_aa: CSARASGGKWQETQYF
d_call: -; clone_size: -; j_call: TRBJ2-7; v_call: TRBV6-2/TRBV6-3; cdr3_nt: TGTGCCAGCGGACTGTTTCTCTCCTACGAGCAGTACTTC; cdr3_aa: CASGLFLSYEQYF
d_call: -; clone_size: -; j_call: TRBJ2-7; v_call: TRBV6-1; cdr3_nt: TGTGCCAGCAGTCTCAGGGTCTGGTCCTACGAGCAGTACTTC; cdr3_aa: CASSLRVWSYEQYF
d_call: -; clone_size: many; j_call: TRBJ1-5; v_call: TRBV28; cdr3_nt: TGTGCCAGCAGCACTAGCAATCAGCCCCAGCATTTT; cdr3_aa: CASSTSNQPQHF
d_call: -; clone_size: -; j_call: TRBJ1-5; v_call: TRBV6-2/TRBV6-3; cdr3_nt: TGTGCCAGCAGTTACTCGAGAGCCCCGCGCAATCAGCCCCAGCATTTT; cdr3_aa: CASSYSRAPRNQPQHF
d_call: TRBD2; clone_size: few; j_call: TRBJ2-1; v_call: TRBV6-5; cdr3_nt: TGTGCCAGCAGTTACCGTACGGGACTACTCAATAACAATGAGCAGTTCTTC; cdr3_aa: CASSYRTGLLNNNEQFF
d_call: -; clone_size: -; j_call: TRBJ1-4; v_call: TRBV27; cdr3_nt: TGTGCCAGCAGTTTATGGGGATTTAAAGAAAAACTGTTTTTT; cdr3_aa: CASSLWGFKEKLFF
d_call: -; clone_size: -; j_call: TRBJ1-5; v_call: TRBV28; cdr3_nt: TGTGCCAGCAGTTCCCTCCCGGTGCCCCAGCATTTT; cdr3_aa: CASSSLPVPQHF